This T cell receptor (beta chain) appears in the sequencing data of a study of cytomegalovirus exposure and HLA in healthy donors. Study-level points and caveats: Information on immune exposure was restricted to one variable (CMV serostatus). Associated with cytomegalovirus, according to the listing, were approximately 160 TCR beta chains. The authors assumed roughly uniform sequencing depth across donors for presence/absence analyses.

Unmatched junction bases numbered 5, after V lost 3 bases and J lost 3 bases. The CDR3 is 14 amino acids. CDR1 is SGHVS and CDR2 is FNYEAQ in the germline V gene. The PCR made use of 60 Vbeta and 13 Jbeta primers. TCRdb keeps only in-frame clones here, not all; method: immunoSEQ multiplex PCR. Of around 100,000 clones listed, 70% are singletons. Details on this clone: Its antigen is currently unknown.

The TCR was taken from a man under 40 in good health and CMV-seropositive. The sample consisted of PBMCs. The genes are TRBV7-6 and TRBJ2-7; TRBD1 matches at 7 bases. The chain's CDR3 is CASSFGTAVYEQYF. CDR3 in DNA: TGTGCCAGCAGCTTTGGGACAGCCGTCTACGAGCAGTACTTC. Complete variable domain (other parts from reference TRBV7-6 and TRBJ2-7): GAGVSQSPRYKVTKRGQDVALRCDPISGHVSLYWYRQALGQGPEFLTYFNYEAQQDKSGLPNDRFSAERPEGSISTLTIQRTEQRDSAMYRCASSFGTAVYEQYFGPGTRLTVT.